The 22 T cell receptor beta chains reported below all come from one sample, sequenced in a study of blood T cell repertoires in COVID-19. TCRdb's table, derived via immunoSEQ multiplex PCR, lists solely in-frame clones and lacks some. The data hold under 85,000 clones, with about four fifths observed a single time. Sequencing was performed on peripheral blood. The source of these receptors is a man aged 50-59 years with COVID-19, enrolled during active disease.

V and J are TRBV7-9 and TRBJ1-1; 9 nucleotides align to TRBD1. With 3 bases clipped from V and 7 bases from J, the junction kept 6 bases outside the gene matches. CDR3 length equals 14 residues. CDR1 SEHNR and CDR2 FQNEAQ come from the germline V gene (reference sequence). CDR3 sequence: CASSFTGTGNEAFF. As DNA, the CDR3 is TGTGCCAGCAGCTTCACCGGGACAGGGAATGAAGCTTTCTTT.

V gene TRBV9 combines with J gene TRBJ2-5, with TRBD1 identical over 7 bases. The junction had 7 bases not matched to a gene; V was cut back by 3 bases and J by 2 bases. CDR3 length: 15 residues. Germline V lookup: CDR1 SGDLS, CDR2 YYNGEE. The chain's CDR3 is CASSARGFYQETQYF. CDR3 sequence (DNA): TGTGCCAGCAGCGCCAGGGGGTTCTATCAAGAGACCCAGTACTTC. The complete variable domain, with remaining parts taken from reference TRBV9 and TRBJ2-5, reads DSGVTQTPKHLITATGQRVTLRCSPRSGDLSVYWYQQSLDQGLQFLIQYYNGEERAKGNILERFSAQQFPDLHSELNLSSLELGDSALYFCASSARGFYQETQYFGPGTRLLVL.

The chain combines TRBV4-2 with TRBJ1-2; D not certain. Deletions cut 0 bases from V and 8 bases from J, with 19 bases between. This CDR3 spans 16 amino acids. Germline assignment: CDR1 LGHNA and CDR2 YNFKEQ. The CDR3 DNA is TGTGCCAGCAGCCAAGATTACCTGGGAGGCGGTAGAGGCTACACCTTC. Amino acid sequence: CASSQDYLGGGRGYTF.

This sequence joins TRBV19 and TRBJ1-1, with no clear D. Germline loops: CDR1 LNHDA, CDR2 SQIVND (reference sequence). This CDR3 is built from 14 residues. The V and J ends lost 3 bases and 4 bases respectively, with 12 bases between them. CDR3 bases: TGTGCCAGTAGTATCCGGGGAGGTCGCACTGAAGCTTTCTTT. The encoded protein is CASSIRGGRTEAFF.

The chain joins TRBV7-3 to TRBJ2-2; a weak D match, TRBD1 (6 bases). The CDR3 is 16 residues long. With 2 bases removed from V and 2 bases from J, the gap between germline ends came to 12 bases. Germline V gene sequence: CDR1 SGHTA, CDR2 FQGTGA. The CDR3 loop is CASSLYGGQNTGELFF. The CDR3 DNA is TGTGCCAGCAGCTTATATGGGGGCCAAAACACCGGGGAGCTGTTTTTT.

V usage is TRBV30 and J usage is TRBJ1-4; TRBD1 matches at 9 bases. V dropped 3 bases and J dropped 8; count of bases not matched to a gene: 10. Germline V gene lookup returns CDR1 GTSNPN and CDR2 SVGIG (reference sequence). The CDR3 has 15 amino acids. As DNA, the CDR3 is TGTGCCTGGAGCGATATACAGGGGGCTGGGGAAAAACTGTTTTTT. Amino acid sequence: CAWSDIQGAGEKLFF.

This clone was found many times. The chain couples TRBV27 to TRBJ2-2; D gene uncertain. Trimming removed 2 bases from V and 5 bases from J, with 6 bases in between. Germline V gene data show CDR1 as MNHEY and CDR2 as SMNVEV (reference sequence). The length of the CDR3 is 13 residues. CDR3 sequence reads: CASSLMETGELFF. DNA of the CDR3: TGTGCCAGCAGTTTAATGGAGACCGGGGAGCTGTTTTTT.

J is TRBJ2-1 and V is TRBV6-2 or TRBV6-3, with D perhaps TRBD1 (6 bases). The germline V gene encodes CDR1 MNHEY and CDR2 SVGEGT. Trimming took off 3 bases at V and 2 bases at J, with 17 bases between the two ends. The CDR3 runs to 17 residues. CDR3 bases: TGTGCCAGCAGTTATCCGATTCCCAGGGACACCTACAATGAGCAGTTCTTC. Translated, it gives CASSYPIPRDTYNEQFF.

The chain links TRBV28 to TRBJ2-3, with 7 positions matching TRBD2. Germline V gives CDR1 MDHEN, CDR2 SYDVKM. Trimming removed 3 bases from V and 3 bases from J; junction bases left unmatched: 6. This CDR3 is built from 15 residues. Written as DNA, the CDR3 is TGTGCCAGCAGTTTCAGCGCGGGGGAGACAGATACGCAGTATTTT. Translation: CASSFSAGETDTQYF.

The gene calls are TRBV7-2 and TRBJ2-2; D is unresolved. Germline assignment: CDR1 SGHTA and CDR2 FQGNSA. The ends were cut back, 3 bases at V and 6 bases at J, with 8 bases in the middle. The CDR3 has 13 residues. The CDR3, as DNA: TGTGCCAGCAGCTTCCCAGGCCCCGGGGAGCTGTTTTTT. Translated, it gives CASSFPGPGELFF.

The chain couples TRBV7-9 to TRBJ2-4, with 7 bases matching TRBD1. The CDR3 covers 17 residues. Trimming took 5 bases from V and 0 from J; bases not matched to a gene: 10. CDR1 SEHNR and CDR2 FQNEAQ come from the germline V gene (reference sequence). Here the CDR3 reads CASSRDSFYLAKNIQYF. The CDR3 DNA sequence: TGTGCCAGCAGCAGGGACAGCTTTTACCTAGCCAAAAACATTCAGTACTTC.

CDR3 coding DNA: TGTGCCACCCAGGGGCCGCTCGGAGGGCCCCAGCATTTT. This gives the protein CATQGPLGGPQHF. The rearrangement uses TRBV24-1 and TRBJ1-5, with D possibly matching TRBD1 (6 bases). V lost 9 bases and J 9 bases, leaving 17 bases between the germline ends. Germline V lookup: CDR1 KGHDR, CDR2 SFDVKD. CDR3 length equals 13 residues.

The rearrangement joins TRBV6-5 to TRBJ1-2; 8 bases are shared with TRBD1. The CDR3 totals 12 residues. Per germline, CDR1 MNHEY and CDR2 SVGAGI. V shed 7 bases and J 8 bases; nucleotides not matched to a gene: 6. The CDR3 nucleotides are TGTGCCAGCAAAAAAACAGGGGGAGGCTACACCTTC. Translating it yields CASKKTGGGYTF.

The chain has TRBV2 and TRBJ1-1; no reliable D call. V was pared by 7 bases and J by 4 bases, with 13 bases between. The CDR3 sequence is 13 residues long. CDR1 and CDR2 (germline): SNHLY, FYNNEI. The CDR3 DNA is TGTGCCAGCAAAGGGAGGGTACCCACTGAAGCTTTCTTT. It encodes CASKGRVPTEAFF.

This sequence joins TRBV30 and TRBJ1-2; 9 bases map to TRBD1. After removal of 2 bases from V and 10 bases from J, the junction contained 5 bases not matched to a gene. This CDR3 has 12 amino acids. Germline CDR1 reads GTSNPN; CDR2 reads SVGIG (reference sequence). In nucleotides, the CDR3 is TGTGCCTGGAGTCAGGACAGGGGCGACTACACCTTC. Encoded protein: CAWSQDRGDYTF.

The chain combines TRBV5-6 with TRBJ2-5; 8 bases agree with TRBD2. CDR1 is SGHDT and CDR2 is YYEEEE in the germline V gene. The CDR3 loop spans 15 amino acids. With 4 bases clipped from V and 1 base from J, the junction kept 6 bases outside the gene matches. CDR3 DNA sequence: TGTGCCAGCAGCCCCGGGGGGGGACTCCAAGAGACCCAGTACTTC. This translates into CASSPGGGLQETQYF.

This clone was detected a few times. The V and J genes are TRBV15 and TRBJ1-1; 7 positions agree with TRBD1. From germline, CDR1 is LNHNV and CDR2 YYDKDF (reference sequence). Losses at the gene ends were 9 bases for V and 1 base for J; bases not matched to a gene: 14. CDR3 size: 16 residues. As DNA, the CDR3 is TGTGCCACGACTGACGGACTCGGGACAGCGAACACTGAAGCTTTCTTT. Residues: CATTDGLGTANTEAFF.

The chain uses TRBV25-1 and TRBJ2-2, with 9 bases aligning to TRBD1. V lost 4 bases to trimming and J lost 5 bases; unmatched junction nucleotides: 8. The CDR3 loop spans 16 amino acids. Germline-derived CDR1 and CDR2 are MGHDK and SYGVNS. DNA for the CDR3: TGTGCCAGCAGTGCACCGGACAGGGGTGGGACCGGGGAGCTGTTTTTT. This gives the protein CASSAPDRGGTGELFF. Combining the CDR3 with reference TRBV25-1 and TRBJ2-2 gives the whole variable domain EADIYQTPRYLVIGTGKKITLECSQTMGHDKMYWYQQDPGMELHLIHYSYGVNSTEKGDLSSESTVSRIRTEHFPLTLESARPSHTSQYLCASSAPDRGGTGELFFGEGSRLTVL.

The V gene is TRBV3-1 (or the pseudogene TRBV3-2), the J gene TRBJ2-3; perhaps TRBD1 as D (6 bases). Trimming removed 4 bases from V and 6 bases from J, with 17 bases in between. This CDR3 has 15 residues. Germline CDR1 and CDR2: LGHDT and YNNKEL (reference sequence). The CDR3 nucleotides are TGTGCCAGCAGCCCAATCGTCAACAGGGAGGATACGCAGTATTTT. Protein sequence: CASSPIVNREDTQYF.

V is TRBV29-1 and J is TRBJ1-4, with D uncertain. The CDR3 extends over 12 amino acids. Per the germline V gene, CDR1 is SQVTM and CDR2 is ANQGSEA. Trimming left V 5 bases short and J 8 bases short, with 12 bases between. CDR3 amino acids: CSVQGRGEKLFF. The CDR3 DNA reads as TGCAGCGTTCAAGGGAGAGGGGAAAAACTGTTTTTT.

This clone showed up just once. A junction boundary mismatches the germline segment, possibly from a read error. The chain is built from TRBV12-3 or TRBV12-4 and TRBJ2-1, with 13 bases lining up with TRBD2. The CDR3 covers 13 residues. CDR3 sequence: CASRLGLAGEEFF. The CDR3 DNA sequence: TGTGCCAGCAGGTTAGGACTAGCGGGGGAGGAATTCTTC.

The DNA of the CDR3 is TGTGCCAGCAGCTTCAGGGTGAGTCAGCCCCAGCATTTT. This codes for CASSFRVSQPQHF. The chain is built from TRBV7-2 and TRBJ1-5; tentatively, D is TRBD1 (5 bases). The germline gives CDR1 SGHTA, CDR2 FQGNSA. Trimming removed 3 bases from V and 6 bases from J, with 9 bases in between. The CDR3 spans 13 residues.